These 10 T cell receptor beta chains came from one sample sequenced in a study of T cell responses to AZD1222 COVID-19 vaccine. Profiled with immunoSEQ multiplex PCR; TCRdb holds only in-frame clones, not every one. The profile shows fewer than 55,000 clones, around 80% of them singletons. The sequencing used peripheral blood, collected on day 0 of AZD1222 vaccination. The receptors were gathered from an adult in good health.

The chain couples TRBV9 to TRBJ2-3, with a tentative D call TRBD2 (6 bases). The CDR3 contains 15 residues. Germline V CDR1 and CDR2: SGDLS, YYNGEE. V lost 3 bases, J lost 0 bases, and 11 bases lay in between. The CDR3, as DNA: TGTGCCAGCAGCGACCGACTAGGAAGCACAGATACGCAGTATTTT. Its protein product is CASSDRLGSTDTQYF.

V gene TRBV4-3 combines with J gene TRBJ1-1, with a tentative D call TRBD1 (6 bases). The V gene lost 3 bases and the J gene lost 1 base, with 21 bases spanning the gap. CDR1 and CDR2 (germline): LGHNA, YSLEER. CDR3 length equals 18 residues. CDR3 in DNA: TGCGCCAGCAGCCAGCTTGCAGGGGTGGGAAGGGGGAACACTGAAGCTTTCTTT. Translated, it gives CASSQLAGVGRGNTEAFF.

V is TRBV6-5 and J is TRBJ2-2; no reliable D call. Looked up from germline, CDR1 is MNHEY and CDR2 is SVGAGI. The V and J ends lost 6 bases and 0 bases respectively, with 2 bases between them. The length of the CDR3 is 12 residues. This CDR3 is CASSTNTGELFF. Written as DNA, the CDR3 is TGTGCCAGCAGCACGAACACCGGGGAGCTGTTTTTT.

This clone came up once. This rearrangement joins TRBV9 to TRBJ2-3; D is ambiguous. CDR3 length: 14 residues. From germline, CDR1 is SGDLS and CDR2 YYNGEE. V gave up 0 bases and J gave up 1 base, with 6 bases separating them. For the CDR3, the DNA is TGTGCCAGCAGCGTAGTGGCAGGCACAGATACGCAGTATTTT. This codes for CASSVVAGTDTQYF.

This clone was seen once. V gene TRBV29-1 combines with J gene TRBJ1-5, with no clear D. Germline-derived CDR1 and CDR2 are SQVTM and ANQGSEA. V was cut by 4 bases and J by 1 base, with 8 bases left in between. The length of the CDR3 is 13 residues. As DNA, the CDR3 is TGCAGCGTTGGGACTCAGAGCAATCAGCCCCAGCATTTT. Translation gives CSVGTQSNQPQHF. The complete variable domain, with remaining parts taken from reference TRBV29-1 and TRBJ1-5, reads SAVISQKPSRDICQRGTSLTIQCQVDSQVTMMFWYRQQPGQSLTLIATANQGSEATYESGFVIDKFPISRPNLTFSTLTVSNMSPEDSSIYLCSVGTQSNQPQHFGDGTRLSIL.

This chain connects TRBV12-3 or TRBV12-4 to TRBJ1-1; tentatively, D is TRBD1 (5 bases). Trimming stripped 1 base from V and 4 bases from J, with 7 bases between. The CDR3 consists of 13 residues. CDR3: CASSLGGITEAFF. In nucleotides, the CDR3 is TGTGCCAGCAGTTTAGGGGGCATCACTGAAGCTTTCTTT.

The chain employs TRBV6-5 and TRBJ2-1; 13 bases align to TRBD2. CDR3 length: 15 residues. CDR1 MNHEY and CDR2 SVGAGI come from the germline V gene. Unmatched junction bases numbered 4, after V lost 6 bases and J lost 5 bases. CDR3 loop: CASRGLAGRNNEQFF. The CDR3 region has the DNA TGTGCCAGCAGGGGACTAGCGGGGCGAAACAATGAGCAGTTCTTC.

This chain connects TRBV11-2 to TRBJ2-6; D possibly corresponds to TRBD1 (6 bases). Germline V gene lookup returns CDR1 SGHAT and CDR2 FQNNGV. V was clipped by 4 bases and J by 2 bases, with 15 bases between them. The CDR3 sequence is 17 residues long. CDR3 sequence (DNA): TGTGCCAGCAGCTCTCTGACAGGCCCCACTGGGGCCAACGTCCTGACTTTC. It yields the protein CASSSLTGPTGANVLTF.

The chain uses TRBV19 and TRBJ2-7, with TRBD2 matching over 9 bases. From germline, CDR1 is LNHDA and CDR2 SQIVND (reference sequence). The junction had 4 bases not matched to a gene; V was cut back by 3 bases and J by 4 bases. The CDR3 extends over 14 amino acids. The CDR3 loop reads CASSIASGVYEQYF. The CDR3 DNA follows: TGTGCCAGTAGTATCGCTAGCGGGGTTTACGAGCAGTACTTC.

The chain is built from TRBV12-3 or TRBV12-4 and TRBJ2-1; D tentatively fits TRBD1 or TRBD2 (5 bases each). The germline V and J ends were trimmed by 5 bases and 9 bases, with 8 bases remaining between them. CDR3 length: 11 residues. In DNA, the CDR3 is TGTGCCAGCAGTCTTGGGGGTGAGCAGTTCTTC. Its translation: CASSLGGEQFF.